Shown below are 20 T cell receptor beta chains from a single sample sequenced in a study of T cell responses to AZD1222 COVID-19 vaccine. The protocol was immunoSEQ multiplex PCR, while the TCRdb copy is restricted to in-frame clones and leaves out a portion. The sample has 50,000 or so clones; around 91% are singletons. Sequencing used peripheral blood, obtained 28 days after the second AZD1222 dose. These receptors were taken from an adult who received the AZD1222 COVID-19 vaccine.

V is TRBV15 and J is TRBJ2-4; possible D gene TRBD1, 5 bases. Trimming took off 8 bases at V and 2 bases at J, with 19 bases between the two ends. CDR1 is LNHNV and CDR2 is YYDKDF in the germline V gene (reference sequence). This CDR3 is built from 16 residues. CDR3 nucleotides: TGTGCCACCGCACCTTTTAGGGGTGTTTCCAAAAACATTCAGTACTTC. Amino acid sequence: CATAPFRGVSKNIQYF.

The CDR3: CASSLGANSYEQYF. CDR3 DNA sequence: TGCGCCAGCAGCTTGGGCGCAAACTCCTACGAGCAGTACTTC. The chain links TRBV5-1 to TRBJ2-7; D remains ambiguous. This CDR3 spans 14 amino acids. V was shortened by 0 bases and J by 0 bases, with 7 bases between the two germline ends. Germline loops: CDR1 SGHRS, CDR2 YFSETQ.

The chain has TRBV27 and TRBJ1-5; D is unclear. The CDR3 runs to 14 residues. V lost 2 bases and J lost 1, with 6 bases in between. Looked up from germline, CDR1 is MNHEY and CDR2 is SMNVEV (reference sequence). The CDR3 loop is CASSLRRSNQPQHF. The CDR3 region has the DNA TGTGCCAGCAGTTTACGCAGAAGCAATCAGCCCCAGCATTTT.

The genes are TRBV21-1 and TRBJ1-5; the D segment call TRBD1 is taken from the table without a DNA check. TRBV21-1 is a listed pseudogene. The CDR3 has 14 residues. The CDR3 sequence is CARNRVYSNQPQHF. Written as DNA, the CDR3 is TGTGCCAGAAACAGGGTGTATAGCAATCAGCCCCAGCATTTT.

V gene TRBV7-2 combines with J gene TRBJ2-3; D is unresolved. The CDR3 consists of 14 residues. Germline CDR1 is SGHTA and CDR2 is FQGNSA. The V and J ends lost 2 bases and 1 base respectively, with 7 bases between them. The CDR3 region has the DNA TGTGCCAGCAGCTTATCGGGCGGCACAGATACGCAGTATTTT. Protein product: CASSLSGGTDTQYF. The full variable domain, completed using reference TRBV7-2 and TRBJ2-3, is GAGVSQSPSNKVTEKGKDVELRCDPISGHTALYWYRQSLGQGLEFLIYFQGNSAPDKSGLPSDRFSAERTGGSVSTLTIQRTQQEDSAVYLCASSLSGGTDTQYFGPGTRLTVL.

This clone was seen a few times. The rearrangement uses TRBV27 and TRBJ2-7; D unresolved. The length of the CDR3 is 13 residues. Trimming took off 6 bases at V and 3 bases at J, with 12 bases between the two ends. Germline V gene sequence: CDR1 MNHEY, CDR2 SMNVEV (reference sequence). The CDR3 coding sequence is TGTGCCAGCAGCCCCCCGGCAGGCTACGAGCAGTACTTC. This encodes CASSPPAGYEQYF.

This chain links TRBV4-1 with TRBJ1-1, with D unclear. Trimming shortened V by 4 bases and J by 0 bases, and 18 bases separated the two germline ends. Germline V gene data show CDR1 as MGHRA and CDR2 as YSYEKL. This CDR3 is 17 amino acids long. The CDR3 DNA is TGCGCCAGCAGCCCCCTAGGGCCTGCTCGCATGAACACTGAAGCTTTCTTT. The encoded protein is CASSPLGPARMNTEAFF.

V gene TRBV4-3 combines with J gene TRBJ1-1; 9 bases align to TRBD1. This CDR3 has 14 amino acids. The germline V gene encodes CDR1 LGHNA and CDR2 YSLEER. Unmatched junction bases numbered 5, after V lost 4 bases and J lost 5 bases. CDR3 sequence reads: CASSRGTGKTEAFF. The CDR3 nucleotides are TGCGCCAGCAGCCGAGGGACAGGGAAAACTGAAGCTTTCTTT.

The chain is built from TRBV4-1 and TRBJ1-5, with no clear D. This CDR3 comprises 14 residues. From germline, CDR1 is MGHRA and CDR2 YSYEKL. The germline V and J ends were trimmed by 0 bases and 4 bases, with 7 bases remaining between them. For the CDR3, the DNA is TGCGCCAGCAGCCAAGATGGGCGGAATCAGCCCCAGCATTTT. Protein product: CASSQDGRNQPQHF.

V is TRBV7-9 and J is TRBJ1-1; no clear D gene. CDR3 length equals 16 residues. Germline V CDR1 and CDR2: SEHNR, FQNEAQ (reference sequence). V shed 1 base and J shed 0 bases, with 12 bases lying between them. CDR3 in amino acids: CASSLGSVRLNTEAFF. CDR3 in DNA: TGTGCCAGCAGCTTAGGATCGGTCAGATTGAACACTGAAGCTTTCTTT.

The chain links TRBV27 to TRBJ2-4; D unresolved. V was cut by 8 bases and J by 7 bases, with 18 bases left in between. The CDR3 is 14 residues long. Germline CDR1 reads MNHEY; CDR2 reads SMNVEV (reference sequence). The CDR3 loop is CASGPLEPRNIQYF. The CDR3 DNA reads as TGTGCCAGCGGGCCCCTGGAACCGCGGAACATTCAGTACTTC.

A single count supports this clone. This rearrangement joins TRBV7-9 to TRBJ2-1, with D possibly called TRBD1 or TRBD2 (5 bases each). Deletions cut 0 bases from V and 7 bases from J, with 10 bases between. The CDR3 has 14 residues. CDR1 and CDR2 (germline): SEHNR, FQNEAQ (reference sequence). This CDR3 reads CASSLARGSNEQFF. The CDR3 nucleotides read TGTGCCAGCAGCTTAGCTCGGGGCTCTAATGAGCAGTTCTTC.

This clone is medium-sized (0.01 to 0.1%). V and J are TRBV6-5 and TRBJ2-7; D gene unclear. Germline CDR1 and CDR2: MNHEY and SVGAGI. The CDR3 has 11 amino acids. The germline V and J ends were trimmed by 9 bases and 1 base, with 7 bases remaining between them. CDR3 protein: CASLESYEQYF. CDR3 nucleotide sequence: TGTGCCAGTCTTGAGTCCTACGAGCAGTACTTC.

V usage is TRBV28 and J usage is TRBJ1-2; a weak D match, TRBD1 (6 bases). Looked up from germline, CDR1 is MDHEN and CDR2 is SYDVKM. Trimming took off 11 bases at V and 5 bases at J, with 12 bases between the two ends. CDR3 length equals 11 residues. This chain's CDR3 is CAGGQPYGYTF. CDR3 DNA: TGTGCCGGAGGACAGCCGTATGGCTACACCTTC.

The rearrangement joins TRBV19 to TRBJ2-2; D is perhaps TRBD2 (5 bases). Trimming removed 4 bases at V and 1 base at J, with 13 bases between. Germline V lookup: CDR1 LNHDA, CDR2 SQIVND (reference sequence). The CDR3 contains 16 residues. CDR3 sequence reads: CASSKFLAQNTGELFF. The CDR3 DNA follows: TGTGCCAGTAGTAAATTCCTAGCCCAGAACACCGGGGAGCTGTTTTTT.

The chain employs TRBV5-4 and TRBJ1-1; D gene unclear. Germline CDR1 and CDR2: SGHNT and YYREEE (reference sequence). The CDR3 totals 13 residues. V was shortened by 3 bases and J by 7 bases, with 13 bases between the two germline ends. Here the CDR3 reads CASSSRVRSEAFF. CDR3 in DNA: TGTGCCAGCAGCTCTAGGGTAAGGAGTGAAGCTTTCTTT.

The V gene is TRBV25-1, the J gene TRBJ2-1; a weak D match, TRBD2 (5 bases). Germline V gives CDR1 MGHDK, CDR2 SYGVNS. With 6 bases removed from V and 5 bases from J, the gap between germline ends came to 20 bases. This CDR3 is 16 amino acids long. The CDR3 is CASSIALAGSNNEQFF. The CDR3 bases are TGTGCCAGCAGCATAGCCCTCGCGGGTTCGAACAATGAGCAGTTCTTC.

The CDR3 protein is CASSRQGLGNTIYF. CDR3 DNA: TGTGCCAGCAGCCGACAGGGGTTGGGAAACACCATATATTTT. The chain employs TRBV5-6 and TRBJ1-3; 8 bases are a match to TRBD1. Per the germline V gene, CDR1 is SGHDT and CDR2 is YYEEEE. The CDR3 spans 14 residues. J lost 4 bases, V lost 4 bases, and 4 bases had no gene match.

V and J are TRBV6-2 or TRBV6-3 and TRBJ2-1; TRBD2 matches 12 bases. The CDR3 sequence is 15 residues long. The junction had 7 bases not matched to a gene; V was cut back by 6 bases and J by 7 bases. Germline CDR1 MNHEY, CDR2 SVGEGT. As DNA, the CDR3 is TGTGCCAGCAGCTTTCTAGCGGGAGGGCCAAATGAGCAGTTCTTC. Protein product: CASSFLAGGPNEQFF.

The J gene is TRBJ1-2, the V gene TRBV6-1, with 8 bases identical to TRBD1. The CDR3 has 14 amino acids. V trimming: 3 bases; J trimming: 4 bases; junction bases outside the gene matches: 4. The germline gives CDR1 MNHNS, CDR2 SASEGT. CDR3 loop: CASSDTGGVYGYTF. The DNA of the CDR3 is TGTGCCAGCAGTGACACAGGGGGAGTCTATGGCTACACCTTC.